These T cell receptor beta chains were read from a single sample in a study of T cell responses to AZD1222 COVID-19 vaccine. The data were produced by immunoSEQ multiplex PCR, yet TCRdb's version contains in-frame clones alone and is incomplete. The sample records some 200,000 clones, around 90% being singletons. The sample was peripheral blood, taken 28 days after the second dose of the MenACWY control vaccine. The source is an adult who received the MenACWY meningococcal vaccine as a control. Each CDR3 is given without its conserved first and last residue. Fields, in order: CDR3 protein, V gene.

CDR3: ASSVEGVANSGNTIY
V: TRBV9

CDR3: ASSTANNSPLH
V: TRBV6-5

CDR3: ASSISGVMNTEAF
V: TRBV19

CDR3: ASSEMQGTSHYGYT
V: TRBV2

CDR3: ASSFTGRGAGNTIY
V: TRBV27

CDR3: ASMEVTTEAF
V: TRBV28

CDR3: ASSSQGEANYGYT
V: TRBV6-6

CDR3: ASSPPDRGQQY
V: TRBV14

CDR3: ASSFRSGGHRDSDRGRNYGYT
V: TRBV27

CDR3: ASSLGGISYEQY
V: TRBV11-1

CDR3: ASSLGGSGGAF
V: TRBV7-2

CDR3: ASRGTPGGNYGYT
V: TRBV6-5

CDR3: ASSVNRATLREQY
V: TRBV28

CDR3: ASSLGRTTDTQY
V: TRBV27

CDR3: ASSQNGAGASEAF
V: TRBV4-1

CDR3: ASSLDGMNTEAF
V: TRBV5-1

CDR3: ASSLRTGENEQY
V: TRBV21-1

CDR3: ASRPRGSGNTIY
V: TRBV6-5

CDR3: ASRQGQETQY
V: TRBV7-8

CDR3: ASSLSGEADTQY
V: TRBV7-9

CDR3: ASRGVGNEQF
V: TRBV5-4

CDR3: ASSLVGTYNEQF
V: TRBV11-1

CDR3: AWSHSFSGNTIY
V: TRBV30

CDR3: ASSIRSGGAYEQY
V: TRBV19

CDR3: ASSLTGSSVNTEAF
V: TRBV11-2

CDR3: ASSLGTSGIQETQY
V: TRBV5-6

CDR3: ASSPLGPAPGNTIY
V: TRBV18

CDR3: AYSKGSPGGLSPGNTIY
V: TRBV2

CDR3: ASSELSQGKDGYT
V: TRBV2

CDR3: ASSLALGQGKETQY
V: TRBV7-8

CDR3: ASSWGLATSYEQY
V: TRBV5-1

CDR3: ASSYPGLADNEQF
V: TRBV6-2/TRBV6-3

CDR3: AWSEGLVVYEQY
V: TRBV30

CDR3: ASSPTRQGTEAF
V: TRBV7-2

CDR3: ASSEARPPVPANYGYT
V: TRBV2

CDR3: ATSRDGTYEQY
V: TRBV15

CDR3: AWAAQRTGGGYT
V: TRBV30

CDR3: ASSPQGRGNQPQH
V: TRBV18

CDR3: ASSLLRDSRNTGELF
V: TRBV27

CDR3: ASSEGTSGSYNEQF
V: TRBV6-4

CDR3: ASKTGGAYGYT
V: TRBV28

CDR3: ASSPRWAGDNSPLH
V: TRBV7-6

CDR3: AWGVEPNTEAF
V: TRBV30